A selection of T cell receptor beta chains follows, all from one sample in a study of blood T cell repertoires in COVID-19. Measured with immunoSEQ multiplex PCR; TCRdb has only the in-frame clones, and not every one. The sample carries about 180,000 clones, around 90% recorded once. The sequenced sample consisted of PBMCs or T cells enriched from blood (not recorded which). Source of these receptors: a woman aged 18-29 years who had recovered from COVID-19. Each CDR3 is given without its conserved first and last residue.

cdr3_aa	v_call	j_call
ATSDATTGNREKLF	TRBV24-1	TRBJ1-4
ASSSPGQGSRYEQY	TRBV6-5	TRBJ2-7
ASSPPWQGVVQYEQY	TRBV18	TRBJ2-7
ATRDIAKSPLH	TRBV28	TRBJ1-6
ASSSRTETNQPQH	TRBV7-8	TRBJ1-5
ASSLDRDQPQH	TRBV6-4	TRBJ1-5
ASRLLAGGVAETQY	TRBV5-1	TRBJ2-5
AWSVWQDYMNTEAF	TRBV30	TRBJ1-1
ASSLRGQGDRSPLH	TRBV7-9	TRBJ1-6
ASSQVYTTGNYGYT	TRBV4-3	TRBJ1-2
AWNNSPLAF	TRBV30	TRBJ1-1
ASSSPGGLYNEQF	TRBV6-2/TRBV6-3	TRBJ2-1
ASIKGRGDEKLF	TRBV27	TRBJ1-4
ASSRRTDWKGTIY	TRBV19	TRBJ1-3
AISESRGTVYEQY	TRBV10-3	TRBJ2-7
ASSIGRNTEAF	TRBV19	TRBJ1-1
ASSYPTEISTDTQY	TRBV6-2/TRBV6-3	TRBJ2-3
ASSPTLVAYGYT	TRBV27	TRBJ1-2
ASSYTGKDNEQF	TRBV5-4	TRBJ2-1
ASSIDAVPGGNQPQH	TRBV2	TRBJ1-5
ASSPRETVNTEAF	TRBV9	TRBJ1-1
ASTQPSTGADTQY	TRBV6-5	TRBJ2-3
ASSLNRGAEAF	TRBV11-3	TRBJ1-1
ASSLAGGGNIQY	TRBV28	TRBJ2-4
ASSLAGVTGYGYT	TRBV7-2	TRBJ1-2
ASSIRQGSTGELF	TRBV19	TRBJ2-2
ASRGQGRNTEAF	TRBV2	TRBJ1-1
ASSLTGWSKDTEAF	TRBV5-6	TRBJ1-1
ASSQEQGWGGYT	TRBV4-2	TRBJ1-2
ASSPTDGYGYT	TRBV7-9	TRBJ1-2
ASSVGLAVYNEQF	TRBV9	TRBJ2-1
ASSLAVLAGVRGETQY	TRBV5-1	TRBJ2-5
ASSESRGRNEQY	TRBV25-1	TRBJ2-7
ASSQGLGAGTDTQY	TRBV4-2	TRBJ2-3
ASSLGGPDVWEQF	TRBV7-9	TRBJ2-1
ASSVQTSGQETQY	TRBV3-1/TRBV3-2	TRBJ2-5
ASSVGATTNTGELF	TRBV7-8	TRBJ2-2
ASSLGGGLYNEQF	TRBV7-2	TRBJ2-1
ASTNSGPITDTQY	TRBV7-9	TRBJ2-3
ASSQFAGAPDTQY	TRBV3-1/TRBV3-2	TRBJ2-3
SGGGDTQY	TRBV29-1	TRBJ2-3
ASSFRVWQPQH	TRBV28	TRBJ1-5
ASHGQPYSNQPQH	TRBV6-5	TRBJ1-5
ASSLVVPGQGGLAQY	TRBV7-9	TRBJ2-3
ASSLGPGGENEQF	TRBV5-1	TRBJ2-1
ASSRTEYNEQF	TRBV19	TRBJ2-1
ASSLKQEGLNEQF	TRBV28	TRBJ2-1
ACPDRSSYNEQF	TRBV30	TRBJ2-1
ASSRGTGEGYGYT	TRBV27	TRBJ1-2
ASSFPSAGSGIYNEQF	TRBV27	TRBJ2-1
AWRARTGYRNTEAF	TRBV30	TRBJ1-1
ASSPPVAGIKNIQY	TRBV18	TRBJ2-4
ASSPPGQGRDTQY	TRBV28	TRBJ2-3
ASSPGRMGGETQY	TRBV5-1	TRBJ2-5
ASSWGGFGYNEQF	TRBV5-1	TRBJ2-1
ASKGVTQY	TRBV19	TRBJ2-3
ASRDSTSGGLVRELF	TRBV2	TRBJ2-2
ASSYRLINTEAF	TRBV28	TRBJ1-1
ASSLAEAEEQF	TRBV12-3/TRBV12-4	TRBJ2-1